Sequencing of this T cell receptor (beta chain) was carried out in a study of technical replicates of blood from a few donors (dated by TCRdb to between 2016 and 2019). Regarding this clone: What this receptor recognizes is not known. No base qualities exist here, and no much larger clone lies one base off it.

The germline V end is reduced by 11 bases and the J end by 1 base; junction bases left unmatched: 12. The CDR3 has 15 amino acids, counting the end cysteine and phenylalanine. The entry retains the CDR3 DNA only, 45 bases that are in frame from base 1. The germline V gene (reference sequence) gives CDR1 as SEHNR and CDR2 as FQNEAQ. The library was obtained by the immunoSEQ multiplex PCR assay. Sourced from immuneACCESS, this table was stored by TCRdb with only in-frame sequences that have V and J called. A share of the clones is absent; for the studies checked, an unresolved V gene accounts for under half, and the remainder has no known explanation. Recorded for this sample are about 83,000 clones; just under 95% of them occurred a single time. The ten largest account for 0.2% to 0.25% of the sample.

Source material: T cells isolated from PBMCs. The rearranged chain carries TRBV7-9 and TRBJ2-3; TRBD2 fits 7 bases in the junction. This TCR was recovered from a human donor in good health. The bases read TGTGCCCTAGGCGCGGGAGTGCTTCGCACAGATACGCAGTATTTT. It codes for CALGAGVLRTDTQYF.